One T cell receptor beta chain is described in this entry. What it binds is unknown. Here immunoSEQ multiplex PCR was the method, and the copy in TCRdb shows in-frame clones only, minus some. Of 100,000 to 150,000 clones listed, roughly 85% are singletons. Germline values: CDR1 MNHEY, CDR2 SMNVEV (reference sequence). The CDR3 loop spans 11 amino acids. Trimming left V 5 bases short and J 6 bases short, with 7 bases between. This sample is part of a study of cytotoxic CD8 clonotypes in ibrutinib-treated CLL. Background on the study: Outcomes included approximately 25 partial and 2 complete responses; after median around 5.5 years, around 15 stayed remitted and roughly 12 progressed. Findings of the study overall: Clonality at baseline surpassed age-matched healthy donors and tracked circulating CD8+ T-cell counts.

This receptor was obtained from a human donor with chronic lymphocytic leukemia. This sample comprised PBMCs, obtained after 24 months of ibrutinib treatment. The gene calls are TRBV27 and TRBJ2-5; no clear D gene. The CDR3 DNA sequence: TGTGCCAGCAGTATCGAGAAGACCCAGTACTTC. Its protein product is CASSIEKTQYF.